The rows below give T cell receptor beta chains drawn from one sample of a study of CD8 T cells in ankylosing spondylitis. Via MiXCR, TCRdb re-called the 5' RACE reads, giving one row per CDR3 protein. The table has 230,000 or so distinct CDR3 sequences, more than 20% seen once; the top ten hold about 0.6%. Sequenced input: blood, either unsorted or a sorted T cell fraction (not recorded which). Receptor source: a male donor with ankylosing spondylitis or in good health (not recorded which). CDR3s leave out the opening cysteine and the closing phenylalanine or tryptophan. Fields, in order: V gene, J gene, CDR3 protein.

v_gene: TRBV20-1
j_gene: TRBJ2-1
CDR3aa: SARDGFGPRGGNEQF

v_gene: TRBV7-9
j_gene: TRBJ2-5
CDR3aa: ASSLASVLRETQY

v_gene: TRBV5-6
j_gene: TRBJ2-2
CDR3aa: ASSLRLAANTGELF

v_gene: TRBV20-1
j_gene: TRBJ2-1
CDR3aa: SVEKVGSRQF

v_gene: TRBV20-1
j_gene: TRBJ2-1
CDR3aa: SAPASGGANEQF

v_gene: TRBV3-1
j_gene: TRBJ2-1
CDR3aa: ASSPTVSNLF

v_gene: TRBV27
j_gene: TRBJ2-3
CDR3aa: ASRTRTGATDTQY

v_gene: TRBV20-1
j_gene: TRBJ2-5
CDR3aa: SAPEGREKTQY

v_gene: TRBV7-2
j_gene: TRBJ2-1
CDR3aa: ASSFSGGVANEQF

v_gene: TRBV5-6
j_gene: TRBJ1-2
CDR3aa: ASSPEGTEFLGYT

v_gene: TRBV28
j_gene: TRBJ2-5
CDR3aa: ASSLASRVYETQY

v_gene: TRBV6-5
j_gene: TRBJ1-6
CDR3aa: ASSYSISGSPLH

v_gene: TRBV2
j_gene: TRBJ1-2
CDR3aa: ASVNRGRDYGYT

v_gene: TRBV4-2
j_gene: TRBJ2-5
CDR3aa: ASSQAPNIAETQY

v_gene: TRBV20-1
j_gene: TRBJ2-3
CDR3aa: SASNRDTQY

v_gene: TRBV24-1
j_gene: TRBJ2-3
CDR3aa: ATSDLAGGPDTQY

v_gene: TRBV6-6
j_gene: TRBJ2-7
CDR3aa: ASRGQLDYEQY

v_gene: TRBV29-1
j_gene: TRBJ1-2
CDR3aa: SASLTGILGNYGYT

v_gene: TRBV20-1
j_gene: TRBJ2-7
CDR3aa: SARGGQGFYEQY

v_gene: TRBV20-1
j_gene: TRBJ2-3
CDR3aa: SARFQTGGTQY

v_gene: TRBV7-2
j_gene: TRBJ2-7
CDR3aa: ASSRSHKGDSGLEQY

v_gene: TRBV3-1
j_gene: TRBJ2-3
CDR3aa: ASSQEWTGSTDTQY

v_gene: TRBV28
j_gene: TRBJ2-4
CDR3aa: ASSFGLLDIQY

v_gene: TRBV10-2
j_gene: TRBJ2-3
CDR3aa: ASYHRRGADTQY

v_gene: TRBV20-1
j_gene: TRBJ2-7
CDR3aa: SARGTALEQY

v_gene: TRBV4-2
j_gene: TRBJ2-1
CDR3aa: ASSQPSQGGPNEQF

v_gene: TRBV11-2
j_gene: TRBJ2-3
CDR3aa: ASSLVGEPEPQY

v_gene: TRBV20-1
j_gene: TRBJ2-3
CDR3aa: SARGTGRPDTQY

v_gene: TRBV20-1
j_gene: TRBJ2-5
CDR3aa: SARDRTLGVETQY

v_gene: TRBV20-1
j_gene: TRBJ2-1
CDR3aa: SARGRNEQF

v_gene: TRBV2
j_gene: TRBJ1-6
CDR3aa: ASTFNHGGSPSPLH

v_gene: TRBV11-2
j_gene: TRBJ2-7
CDR3aa: ASSLEYEQY

v_gene: TRBV20-1
j_gene: TRBJ2-7
CDR3aa: SASWDSSLRREQY

v_gene: TRBV24-1
j_gene: TRBJ2-3
CDR3aa: ATSDGRGARTDTQY

v_gene: TRBV20-1
j_gene: TRBJ1-1
CDR3aa: SARLGGGNTEAF

v_gene: TRBV20-1
j_gene: TRBJ2-2
CDR3aa: SARSIGYTGELF

v_gene: TRBV6-2/TRBV6-3
j_gene: TRBJ2-3
CDR3aa: ASSRLRGADTQY

v_gene: TRBV12-3/TRBV12-4
j_gene: TRBJ2-3
CDR3aa: ATGLGGGPNTDTQY

v_gene: TRBV23-1
j_gene: TRBJ1-4
CDR3aa: AIRPVANEKLF

v_gene: TRBV5-1
j_gene: TRBJ1-2
CDR3aa: ASSLGQGLLNYGYT

v_gene: TRBV12-3/TRBV12-4
j_gene: TRBJ1-4
CDR3aa: ASIHSEGEKLF

v_gene: TRBV12-3/TRBV12-4
j_gene: TRBJ1-2
CDR3aa: ASSLAQQGSDGYT